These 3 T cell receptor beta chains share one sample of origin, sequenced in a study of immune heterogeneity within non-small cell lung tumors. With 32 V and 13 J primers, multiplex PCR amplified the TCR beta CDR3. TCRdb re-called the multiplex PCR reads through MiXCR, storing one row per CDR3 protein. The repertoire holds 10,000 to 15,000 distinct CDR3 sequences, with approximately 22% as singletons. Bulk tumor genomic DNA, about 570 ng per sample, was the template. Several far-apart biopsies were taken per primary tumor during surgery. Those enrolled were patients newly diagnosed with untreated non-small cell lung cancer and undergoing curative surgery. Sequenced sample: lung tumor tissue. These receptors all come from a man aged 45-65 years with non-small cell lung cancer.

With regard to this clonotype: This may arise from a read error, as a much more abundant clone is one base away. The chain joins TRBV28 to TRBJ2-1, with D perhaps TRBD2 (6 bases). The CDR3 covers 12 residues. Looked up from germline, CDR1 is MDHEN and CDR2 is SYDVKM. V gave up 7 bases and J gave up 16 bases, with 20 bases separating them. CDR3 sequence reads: CASTPGGFGHFF. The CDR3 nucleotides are TGTGCCAGCACCCCCGGGGGTTTTGGGCATTTCTTC.

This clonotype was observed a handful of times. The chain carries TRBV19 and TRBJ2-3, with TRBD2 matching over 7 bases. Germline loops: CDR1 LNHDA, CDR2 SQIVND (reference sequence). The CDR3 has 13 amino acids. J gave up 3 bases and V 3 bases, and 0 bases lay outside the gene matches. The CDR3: CASSMGGTDTQYF. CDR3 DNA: TGTGCCAGTAGTATGGGGGGGACAGATACGCAGTATTTT.

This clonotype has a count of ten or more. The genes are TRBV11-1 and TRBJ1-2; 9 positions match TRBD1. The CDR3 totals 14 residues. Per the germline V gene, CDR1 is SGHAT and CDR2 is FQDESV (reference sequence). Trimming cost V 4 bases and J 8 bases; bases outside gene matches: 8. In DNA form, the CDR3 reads TGTGCCAGCAGCTCCGCGGGACAGGGTTGGGGCTACACCTTC. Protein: CASSSAGQGWGYTF. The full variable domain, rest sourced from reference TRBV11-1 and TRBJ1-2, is EAEVAQSPRYKITEKSQAVAFWCDPISGHATLYWYRQILGQGPELLVQFQDESVVDDSQLPKDRFSAERLKGVDSTLKIQPAELGDSAMYLCASSSAGQGWGYTFGSGTRLTVV.